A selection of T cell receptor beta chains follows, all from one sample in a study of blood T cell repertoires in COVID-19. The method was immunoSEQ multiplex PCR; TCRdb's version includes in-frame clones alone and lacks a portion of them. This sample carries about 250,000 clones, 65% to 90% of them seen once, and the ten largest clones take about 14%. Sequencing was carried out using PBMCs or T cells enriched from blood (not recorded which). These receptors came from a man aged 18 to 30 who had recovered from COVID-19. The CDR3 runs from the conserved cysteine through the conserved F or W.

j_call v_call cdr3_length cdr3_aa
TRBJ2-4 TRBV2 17 CASRNTIGQGAKNIQYF
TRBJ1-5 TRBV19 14 CASILDNSNQPQHF
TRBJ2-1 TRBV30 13 CAWSVGRSNEQFF
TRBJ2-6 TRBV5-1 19 CASSFAGPILGAGANVLTF
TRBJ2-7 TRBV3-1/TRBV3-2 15 CASSQPGQGHYEQYF
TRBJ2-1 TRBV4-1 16 CASSQDTLALAWEQFF
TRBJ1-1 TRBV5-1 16 CASSLGQGRVGTEAFF
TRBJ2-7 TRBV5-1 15 CASSLVSGGAYEQYF
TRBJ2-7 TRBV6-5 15 CASSRDRGFSYEQYF
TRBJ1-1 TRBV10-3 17 CAISRTGAFLRNTEAFF
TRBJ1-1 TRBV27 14 CASSLRTGGTEAFF
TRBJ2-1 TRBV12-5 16 CASGLSWTSGLNEQFF
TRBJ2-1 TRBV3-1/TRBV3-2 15 CASSQDLLRGNEQFF
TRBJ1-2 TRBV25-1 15 CASSELMAGGYGYTF
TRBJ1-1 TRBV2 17 CASSQIPPGLTNTEAFF
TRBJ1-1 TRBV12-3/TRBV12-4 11 CASKRNTEAFF
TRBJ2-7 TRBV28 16 CASSLIVREMSYEQYF
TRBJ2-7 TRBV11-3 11 CASSPGGEQYF
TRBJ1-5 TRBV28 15 CAIQVDTGRNQPQHF
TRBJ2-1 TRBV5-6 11 CASSFLSEQFF
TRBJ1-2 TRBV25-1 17 CASSGRSDSRLLYGYTF
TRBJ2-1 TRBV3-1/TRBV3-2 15 CASSRTENRYNEQFF
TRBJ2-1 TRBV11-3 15 CASSSNSGVYNEQFF
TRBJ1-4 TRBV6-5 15 CASSPGQGLNEKLFF
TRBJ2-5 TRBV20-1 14 CSAGASGSSETQYF
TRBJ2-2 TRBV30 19 CAWSVLGRRTYSTTGELFF
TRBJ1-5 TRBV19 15 CASRIGNLGNQPQHF